This T cell receptor beta chain was captured in a study of blood T cell repertoires in COVID-19. Overall study: Acute and convalescent COVID-19 specimens originated in the United States, Italy and Spain. PBMCs, B-cell-depleted T cells, or T cells were the source of the cDNA or gDNA that made up the material.

This clone has more than one count but fewer than ten. Original processing methods: Estimation of nucleated cell counts was performed using reference gene primer amplification. Here immunoSEQ multiplex PCR was the method, and the copy in TCRdb shows in-frame clones only, minus some. The D gene and trimming were derived from the DNA, and the V and J assignments and clone size from that table. This table holds fewer than 350,000 clones, around 85% found once. This study enrolled people aged 18 to 89 from about 24 US geographic areas. The source of this sequence is a woman in her 40s who had recovered from COVID-19. Sequenced sample: PBMCs or T cells enriched from blood (not recorded which).

The CDR3, as DNA: TGTGCCAGCAGCGTAGCGTCCCGGGGCTACACCTTC. This sequence encodes CASSVASRGYTF. The chain employs TRBV9 and TRBJ1-2; D gene ambiguous. Trimming removed 0 bases from V and 8 bases from J, with 8 bases in between. This CDR3 contains 12 residues. Germline V CDR1 and CDR2: SGDLS, YYNGEE.